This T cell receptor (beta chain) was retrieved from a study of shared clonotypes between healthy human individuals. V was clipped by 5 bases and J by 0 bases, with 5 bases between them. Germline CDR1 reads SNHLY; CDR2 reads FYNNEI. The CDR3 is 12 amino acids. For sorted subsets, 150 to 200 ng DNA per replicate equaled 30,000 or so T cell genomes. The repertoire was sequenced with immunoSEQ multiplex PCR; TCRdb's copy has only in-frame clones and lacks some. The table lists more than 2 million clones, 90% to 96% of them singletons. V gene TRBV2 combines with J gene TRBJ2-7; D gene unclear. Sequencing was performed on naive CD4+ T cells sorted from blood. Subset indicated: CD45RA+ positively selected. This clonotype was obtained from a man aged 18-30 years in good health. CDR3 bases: TGTGCCAGCAGTTCCTACTCCTACGAGCAGTACTTC. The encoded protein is CASSSYSYEQYF. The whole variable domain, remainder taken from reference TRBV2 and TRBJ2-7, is EPEVTQTPSHQVTQMGQEVILRCVPISNHLYFYWYRQILGQKVEFLVSFYNNEISEKSEIFDDQFSVERPDGSNFTLKIRSTKLEDSAMYFCASSSYSYEQYFGPGTRLTVT.